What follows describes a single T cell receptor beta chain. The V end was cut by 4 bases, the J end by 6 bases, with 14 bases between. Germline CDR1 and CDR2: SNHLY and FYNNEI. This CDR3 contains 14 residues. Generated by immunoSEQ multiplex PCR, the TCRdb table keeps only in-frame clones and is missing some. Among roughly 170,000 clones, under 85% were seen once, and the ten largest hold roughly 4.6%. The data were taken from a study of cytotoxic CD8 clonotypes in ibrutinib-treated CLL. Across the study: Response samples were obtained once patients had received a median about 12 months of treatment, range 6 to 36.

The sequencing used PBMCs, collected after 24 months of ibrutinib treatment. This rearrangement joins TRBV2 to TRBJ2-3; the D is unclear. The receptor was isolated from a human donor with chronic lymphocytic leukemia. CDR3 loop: CASSVSNRADTQYF. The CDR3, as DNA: TGTGCCAGCAGTGTATCCAACCGCGCGGATACGCAGTATTTT.